The present T cell receptor (beta chain) was sequenced within a study of blood T cell repertoires in COVID-19. Study-wide context: The United States, Italy and Spain supplied acute and convalescent COVID-19 samples. The cDNA or gDNA used as material had been derived from T cells, B-cell-depleted T cells, or PBMCs.

Clones were sequenced by immunoSEQ multiplex PCR, and TCRdb holds only the in-frame ones, with some missing. This sample carries 340,000 or so clones, 80% to 90% of them seen once, and the ten largest clones take around 3%. Germline-derived CDR1 and CDR2 are GTSNPN and SVGIG (reference sequence). The CDR3 contains 13 residues. V was cut by 0 bases and J by 8 bases, with 13 bases left in between. The clonotype comes from a man aged 25 to 40 with active or convalescent COVID-19. The sequenced material came from peripheral blood. This rearrangement joins TRBV30 to TRBJ1-2; D might be TRBD1 (6 bases). This CDR3 is CAWSVQGVKGYTF. The CDR3 coding sequence is TGTGCCTGGAGTGTACAGGGAGTCAAGGGCTACACCTTC.